This entry concerns a single T cell receptor (beta chain). Time point reported: peripheral blood 6 weeks after treatment start. Produced via immunoSEQ multiplex PCR; TCRdb's table is partial and in-frame only. The sample carries tens of thousands of clones, 86% recorded once. The data stem from a study of PD-L1 blockade in urothelial cancer. V lost 4 bases to trimming and J lost 7 bases, with 17 bases between them. This CDR3 contains 14 residues. From germline, CDR1 is SGDLS and CDR2 YYNGEE. The chain employs TRBV9 and TRBJ1-2, with D possibly matching TRBD1 (5 bases). The material sequenced was PBMCs, taken around atezolizumab (anti-PD-L1) treatment. The sequence came from a man in his sixties with urothelial cancer. This CDR3 is CASSPPSGNRGYTF. DNA for the CDR3: TGTGCCAGCAGCCCACCCTCAGGGAATCGTGGCTACACCTTC.